The sequence of this T cell receptor beta chain was determined in a study of blood T cell repertoires in COVID-19 (dated by TCRdb to 2018 to 2021). In terms of the full investigation: The collaborator samples originated in the United States, Italy and Spain and spanned the acute and convalescent phases of COVID-19. The material from the prospective study consisted of cDNA or gDNA derived from T cells, B-cell-depleted T cells, or PBMCs. Subjects who had been exposed to COVID-19, were actively infected with it, or had recovered from it provided the deeply sampled blood TCRbeta repertoires that made up the dataset. The repertoires were released in a freely available public database meant as a resource for research on the immune response to SARS-CoV-2. Samples were obtained from the ongoing ImmuneRACE study (first 160 participants) and from 1,254 subjects provided by 6 global collaborators. A de-identified subject ID, COVID-19 status, age in years and sex were almost always included in the sample metadata. Where HLA class I and class II types were available, the types were taken from metadata supplied by the sample provider, not from assay-based typing. The investigation overall reported the following: Clinical and demographic metadata were provided uncurated, with the amount varying by source and participant.

Including cysteine and phenylalanine, the CDR3 has 15 amino acids. The only DNA kept is the CDR3, 45 bases in frame from the first base. CDR1 SGHRS and CDR2 YFSETQ are derived from the germline V gene. Unmatched junction bases come to 8, with V trimmed by 4 bases and J by 4 bases. As regards this clone: The antigen it recognizes is unknown. No clone much larger than this one lies a single base away; base qualities are absent.

TCRbeta CDR3 regions were amplified from genomic DNA by means of the immunoSEQ Assay, a bias-controlled multiplex PCR. The authors' pipeline ran thus. Within the assay, amplification of reference gene primers was used to estimate how many nucleated cells each sample contained. To quantify the absolute abundance of each unique TCRbeta CDR3 rearrangement, sequence reads were collapsed and filtered. For each sample, productive Simpson clonality was calculated as the square root of Simpson's diversity index across productive rearrangements. Held by TCRdb, this immuneACCESS table contains in-frame sequences only and omits some clones. Under half of the omission traces to an unresolved V gene where checked; the cause of the rest is unknown. For V, J and clone size, that table is used; D and trimming come from the DNA. Here the sample has over 150,000 clones; roughly 84% occur a single time. The ten largest clones add up to around 17% of the sample.

One collaborating source in Seattle enrolled patients while the patients were actively infected and followed the patients over time throughout the course of disease. The collaborating institutions used their own protocols to collect whole blood in K2EDTA tubes. For TCRbeta analysis, collaborator samples were shipped as frozen whole blood, as isolated PBMCs, or as DNA extracted from either sample type. The V and J genes are TRBV5-1 and TRBJ2-7; 10 nucleotides in the junction match TRBD2. Sequenced material: peripheral blood. The TCR comes from a man aged 50-59 years with COVID-19, enrolled during active disease. The nucleotide sequence is given as TGCGCCAGCAGCCAGTTAGCGGGAGGTTTGTACGAGCAGTACTTC. It specifies CASSQLAGGLYEQYF.